This T cell receptor (beta chain) is from a study of human T cells and chemical hapten exposure (dated by TCRdb to the early 2020s). For context, the study as a whole: For sensitization, 2% DPC in acetone was applied to an approximately 2 cm by approximately 2 cm area of upper inner arm skin. Throughout the approximately 25-week study period, patients were also given weekly therapeutic DPC doses on the scalp. Patch testing was performed on the upper back with Finn chambers containing 0.01% DPC, and the patch tests were scored after 6 days according to International Contact Dermatitis Research Group standards. The mostly female patient cohort included alopecia areata with under or over 50% scalp involvement, alopecia totalis and alopecia universalis. Libraries were combined into a pool for sequencing, and differences in TCR yield between samples came mainly from small differences in library volumes within the pool. The study tracked peripheral blood TCR repertoire changes in vivo during primary and secondary sensitization to the hapten diphenylcyclopropenone (DPC) in alopecia patients. Blood samples were taken from patients before sensitization (week 0) and then at 2, 6 and about 24 weeks after DPC sensitization. About 29 alopecia patients gave blood for TCR sequencing at one to four time points (pre-sensitization, 2, 6 and 24 weeks). Both TCR alpha and TCR beta chains were sequenced from each blood RNA sample.

Library prep was done by RACE. Sequencer: NextSeq 500. During library preparation, unique molecular identifiers were attached to individual cDNA molecules so that TCRs could be counted in a quantitative, reproducible way. Per the authors' processing: Samples had a median of 95,638 TCRs, with a range from roughly 23,224 to 700,000. V, J and CDR3 annotation of the TCR reads was carried out using the Decombinator software suite. To make PS versus PT1 abundance plots, every sample was subsampled to the same number of TCRs (28,000). Expanded TCRs were defined as absent before sensitization and observed at least eight times at the 2-week time point. TCRdb applied fastp at Q25 and MiXCR to the public reads, then kept only in-frame beta chains. Here each entry gathers all rows of one CDR3 protein and keeps the most common genes and DNA. The V and J calls here are based on TCRdb, not the publication. This sample has about 42,000 distinct CDR3 sequences in its table, and roughly 10% of those were observed once. The top ten hold 11% to 15% of the sample.

Summary of the overall study and its limitations: A positive correlation was found between the number of PT1 expanded TCRs and patch test score, with significance reached at thresholds 8, 16 and 32 but not 4. All patients had alopecia, a presumed autoimmune disease, so their immune response might differ from that of healthy individuals. After repeated subsampling, the strength of the expansion versus patch-test correlation and the threshold at which it became significant changed. Expanded TCRs formed significantly more large CDR3 similarity clusters than pre-sensitization or healthy control sets, consistent with antigen-driven responses. The number of TCRs above 1 in 1000 frequency did not change with DPC sensitization; there was no evidence of global repertoire structure alterations.

In the paper's terms, the time point label means: patch test 2, 6 weeks after DPC sensitization. In the paper's terms, the treatment or condition label means: therapeutic diphenylcyclopropenone sensitization with weekly scalp DPC. Unfractionated whole blood was collected in Tempus Blood RNA tubes, and total RNA was extracted from that blood. At each patch-test visit, blood was drawn before the patch test was applied. Patients were considered eligible if aged 18 to 70, diagnosed with alopecia and deemed suitable for DPC therapy, and patients were excluded if pregnant. Turning to this clonotype: Its antigen is not yet known. One base away there is no much larger clone; base qualities are not given.

From its cysteine to its phenylalanine, the CDR3 spans 15 amino acids. Just the 45-base CDR3 DNA is kept, in frame starting at base 1. The germline V gene (reference sequence) specifies GTSNPN as CDR1 and SVGIG as CDR2. V is shortened by 2 bases, J by 9 bases, and the region joining them spans 20 bases. The TCR was taken from a woman aged 25 to 45 with alopecia areata. Some clones in this sample may be carry-over from other donors' samples. The chain employs TRBV30 and TRBJ1-5; a tentative D call is TRBD1 (6 bases match). The sequences come from whole blood, collected in connection with sensitization to the hapten diphenylcyclopropenone (DPC). The nucleotide sequence reads as follows: TGTGCCTGGAGTACGACCAGGGGACCGGGTACGCCCCAGCATTTT. Translated, it reads CAWSTTRGPGTPQHF.